This TCR beta chain was retrieved from a study of response to subunit inactivated influenza vaccine. This clonotype came up a few times. Per germline, CDR1 DFQATT and CDR2 SNEGSKA (reference sequence). Losses at the gene ends were 4 bases for V and 11 bases for J; bases not matched to a gene: 9. CDR3 length equals 12 residues. TCRdb ran MiXCR on the RT-PCR reads and lists one entry per CDR3 protein. The sample gives 650,000 to 800,000 distinct CDR3 sequences, approximately 14% of which show up once; around 6.5% is in the top ten. The sequences come from PBMCs from blood, collected around 15 days before vaccination. The chain couples TRBV20-1 to TRBJ1-1; 8 positions agree with TRBD1. The TCR sequence derives from a man aged 50 or older who received an inactivated influenza vaccine. CDR3 DNA: TGCAGTGCTACCTCGGACAGGGTTGGGGCTTTCTTT. Its translation: CSATSDRVGAFF.